This is a list of T cell receptor beta chains from one sample in a study of CD8 T cells in ankylosing spondylitis. TCRdb itself ran the 5' RACE reads through MiXCR, one entry per CDR3 protein. Here the sample spans around 130,000 distinct CDR3 sequences, over 7% being singletons. Input material: blood, either unsorted or a sorted T cell fraction (not recorded which). The origin of the receptors is a male donor with ankylosing spondylitis or in good health (not recorded which). The CDR3 runs from the conserved cysteine through the conserved F or W. A D gene is named only where the DNA matches it firmly. Clone size is stated in some rows and not others, as once, few, many or a class when expanded.

j_gene: TRBJ2-7; v_gene: TRBV5-1; d_gene: .; abundance: many; CDR3nt: TGCGCCAGCAGCGCGACCCTAGGACGGGACTTCGAAGAGCAGTACTTC; CDR3aa: CASSATLGRDFEEQYF
j_gene: TRBJ2-1; v_gene: TRBV11-3; d_gene: TRBD2; abundance: many; CDR3nt: TGTGCCAGCAGCTGGACTAGCGCATCATACAATGAGCAGTTCTTC; CDR3aa: CASSWTSASYNEQFF
j_gene: TRBJ2-2; v_gene: TRBV12-3/TRBV12-4; d_gene: .; abundance: many; CDR3nt: TGTGCCAGCAGCCCCTCTCTAGCGAGAGGCGGGGAGCTGTTTTTT; CDR3aa: CASSPSLARGGELFF
j_gene: TRBJ1-1; v_gene: TRBV7-9; d_gene: .; abundance: .; CDR3nt: TGTGCCAGCAGCTTAGCTTACACAAAGAACACTGAAGCTTTCTTT; CDR3aa: CASSLAYTKNTEAFF
j_gene: TRBJ2-7; v_gene: TRBV6-9; d_gene: .; abundance: many; CDR3nt: TGTGCCAGCACGTCCGGGTCGAGCTCCTACGAGCAGTACTTC; CDR3aa: CASTSGSSSYEQYF
j_gene: TRBJ1-1; v_gene: TRBV10-3; d_gene: .; abundance: few; CDR3nt: TGTGCCATCATTTATTTCAGGGCGTACAACACTGAAGCTTTCTTT; CDR3aa: CAIIYFRAYNTEAFF
j_gene: TRBJ2-7; v_gene: TRBV6-5; d_gene: .; abundance: many; CDR3nt: TGTGCCAGCAGTTACCGGAGGAGTAGCGGTGCGCAGTACTTC; CDR3aa: CASSYRRSSGAQYF
j_gene: TRBJ2-4; v_gene: TRBV20-1; d_gene: .; abundance: many; CDR3nt: TGCAGTGTCTATACGAGATTCAAAAACATTCAGTACTTC; CDR3aa: CSVYTRFKNIQYF
j_gene: TRBJ2-1; v_gene: TRBV5-1; d_gene: TRBD2; abundance: many; CDR3nt: TGCGCCAGCAGCTTGACGTCCTGGACTAGCGGCTACAATGAGCAGTTCTTC; CDR3aa: CASSLTSWTSGYNEQFF
j_gene: TRBJ1-5; v_gene: TRBV5-6; d_gene: .; abundance: many; CDR3nt: TGTGCCAGCAGCTTGTGGGGGTCCTATCAGCCCCAGCATTTT; CDR3aa: CASSLWGSYQPQHF
j_gene: TRBJ2-1; v_gene: TRBV4-1; d_gene: TRBD2; abundance: few; CDR3nt: TGCGCCAGCAGCCAGGTCACTAGCGGAGACAATGAGCAGTTCTTC; CDR3aa: CASSQVTSGDNEQFF
j_gene: TRBJ1-5; v_gene: TRBV6-5; d_gene: .; abundance: few; CDR3nt: TGTGCCAGCAGTTACGGCCAAAGCAATCAGCCCCAGCATTTT; CDR3aa: CASSYGQSNQPQHF
j_gene: TRBJ1-6; v_gene: TRBV7-2; d_gene: TRBD1; abundance: .; CDR3nt: TGTGCCAGCAGCCAGGACAGGGTTAATTCACCCCTCCACTTT; CDR3aa: CASSQDRVNSPLHF
j_gene: TRBJ2-3; v_gene: TRBV5-1; d_gene: TRBD1; abundance: many; CDR3nt: TGCGCCAGCGGACGGACAGGGGGCGATACTGATACGCAGTATTTT; CDR3aa: CASGRTGGDTDTQYF
j_gene: TRBJ2-1; v_gene: TRBV11-2; d_gene: TRBD2; abundance: many; CDR3nt: TGTGCCAGCAGCCCCAGCGGGAGGGGGAGCAATGAGCAGTTCTTC; CDR3aa: CASSPSGRGSNEQFF
j_gene: TRBJ2-7; v_gene: TRBV7-2; d_gene: TRBD1; abundance: .; CDR3nt: TGTGCCAGCAGCCGTGGACAGGGGGTCTCCTACGAGCAGTACTTC; CDR3aa: CASSRGQGVSYEQYF
j_gene: TRBJ1-3; v_gene: TRBV28; d_gene: .; abundance: many; CDR3nt: TGTGCCAGCAGTTCCCCGGGGACAACTGGAAACACCATATATTTT; CDR3aa: CASSSPGTTGNTIYF